The sequence of this T cell receptor (beta chain) was determined in a study of identical twins. Only a few counts were recorded for this clonotype. TCRdb re-called the 5' RACE reads through MiXCR, storing one row per CDR3 protein. In the table there are under 900,000 distinct CDR3 sequences, 9% to 15% of which are singletons. The junction had 8 bases not matched to a gene; V was cut back by 3 bases and J by 5 bases. The CDR3 length is 16 residues. Per germline, CDR1 MDHEN and CDR2 SYDVKM. This sample also belongs to another study, concerning yellow fever vaccine responses in identical twins.

This receptor was obtained from a woman under 30 in good health. The chain is built from TRBV28 and TRBJ2-5; TRBD2 matches 11 bases. The specimen sequenced was PBMCs. Here the CDR3 DNA reads TGTGCCAGCAGTTTCTTACTAGCGGGAGTGGGGGAGACCCAGTACTTC. Its protein product is CASSFLLAGVGETQYF.